These 28 T cell receptor beta chains were sequenced from one sample in a study of Ad26.COV2.S vaccination and SARS-CoV-2 variants. The protocol was immunoSEQ multiplex PCR, while the TCRdb copy is restricted to in-frame clones and leaves out a portion. The top ten hold under 2% of the sample, which has 450,000 to 550,000 clones, 80% to 90% seen once. Treatment here: roughly 19 received Ad26.COV2.S at low or high dose, single or two shots; 5 received placebo; per-sample allocation not given. The samples were gathered on day 63 after the first injection of vaccine or placebo. Sequencing used peripheral blood, obtained in a trial of Ad26.COV2.S vaccine versus placebo. The receptors here all came from a person between 18 and 59 years old who received the Ad26.COV2.S COVID-19 vaccine or a placebo.

The V call is TRBV5-1, the J call TRBJ2-7, with 8 bases fitting TRBD1. The CDR3 sequence is 14 residues long. V lost 5 bases, J lost 0 bases, and 4 bases stayed unmatched. Germline V gene sequence: CDR1 SGHRS, CDR2 YFSETQ. CDR3 loop: CASRDTGGSYEQYF. Written as DNA, the CDR3 is TGCGCCAGCAGGGACACAGGGGGCTCCTACGAGCAGTACTTC.

This sequence joins TRBV15 and TRBJ1-6; no clear D gene. Deletions cut 6 bases from V and 0 bases from J, with 6 bases between. The CDR3 runs 14 residues. Per the germline V gene, CDR1 is LNHNV and CDR2 is YYDKDF (reference sequence). CDR3 sequence: CATRTSSYNSPLHF. CDR3 nucleotide sequence: TGTGCCACCAGGACATCCTCCTATAATTCACCCCTCCACTTT.

The chain is built from TRBV7-8 and TRBJ2-5; perhaps TRBD2 as D (6 bases). V was trimmed by 1 base and J by 5 bases, leaving 14 bases between them. From germline, CDR1 is SGHVS and CDR2 FQNEAQ. The CDR3 consists of 15 residues. CDR3 nucleotide sequence: TGTGCCAGCAGCTTAGGGGCGGGAATGAGGGAGACCCAGTACTTC. As protein: CASSLGAGMRETQYF.

This rearrangement joins TRBV7-6 to TRBJ1-6; 7 positions match TRBD1. Germline V gene sequence: CDR1 SGHVS, CDR2 FNYEAQ. The CDR3 length is 15 residues. After removal of 5 bases from V and 7 bases from J, the junction contained 8 bases not matched to a gene. Written as DNA, the CDR3 is TGTGCCAGCAGCCGGGGGGCAGGGGGAAATTCACCCCTCCACTTT. This sequence encodes CASSRGAGGNSPLHF. Full variable domain (rest looked up from reference TRBV7-6 and TRBJ1-6): GAGVSQSPRYKVTKRGQDVALRCDPISGHVSLYWYRQALGQGPEFLTYFNYEAQQDKSGLPNDRFSAERPEGSISTLTIQRTEQRDSAMYRCASSRGAGGNSPLHFGNGTRLTVT.

The chain combines TRBV5-1 with TRBJ1-2, with 7 bases fitting TRBD1. The J segment lost 2 bases and the V segment lost 5 bases, leaving 3 bases of the junction unmatched. The CDR3 contains 13 residues. Germline CDR1 reads SGHRS; CDR2 reads YFSETQ. The CDR3 DNA is TGCGCCAGCAGGATAGGGGGCAACTATGGCTACACCTTC. It specifies CASRIGGNYGYTF. Full variable domain (rest looked up from reference TRBV5-1 and TRBJ1-2): KAGVTQTPRYLIKTRGQQVTLSCSPISGHRSVSWYQQTPGQGLQFLFEYFSETQRNKGNFPGRFSGRQFSNSRSEMNVSTLELGDSALYLCASRIGGNYGYTFGSGTRLTVV.

The CDR3 is CASSREQGYYNEQFF. The CDR3 nucleotides are TGCGCCAGCAGCCGAGAACAGGGTTATTACAATGAGCAGTTCTTC. This sequence joins TRBV5-1 and TRBJ2-1; a possible D gene is TRBD1 (6 bases). The germline V gene has CDR1 SGHRS and CDR2 YFSETQ. Trimming removed 4 bases from V and 4 bases from J, with 15 bases in between. This CDR3 comprises 15 residues.

V gene TRBV9 combines with J gene TRBJ1-4; D is ambiguous. CDR3 length equals 15 residues. The V end lost 3 bases, the J end lost 3 bases, and 12 bases lay between the germline ends. The V gene's germline CDR1 is SGDLS and CDR2 YYNGEE. The CDR3 region is CASSGYGRSNEKLFF. As DNA, the CDR3 is TGTGCCAGCAGCGGATATGGACGGTCTAATGAAAAACTGTTTTTT.

The rearrangement links TRBV6-5 to TRBJ1-2; D is unclear. The germline CDR1 and CDR2 sequences are MNHEY and SVGAGI. V was clipped by 1 base and J by 2 bases, with 11 bases between them. The CDR3 has 15 amino acids. This CDR3 is CASSYYPAVNYGYTF. DNA of the CDR3: TGTGCCAGCAGTTACTACCCGGCCGTCAACTATGGCTACACCTTC.

The chain employs TRBV6-5 and TRBJ2-7; D might be TRBD1 or TRBD2, each matching 6 bases. The CDR3 has 13 residues. CDR1 is MNHEY and CDR2 is SVGAGI in the germline V gene. V was pared by 7 bases and J by 7 bases, with 17 bases between. Written as DNA, the CDR3 is TGTGCCAGCACCCCGGGGGCGCGCGTTGAGCAGTACTTC. Translation: CASTPGARVEQYF.

CDR3 DNA sequence: TGTGCCAGCAGCGAGAGTAACTATGGCTACACCTTC. This encodes CASSESNYGYTF. J is TRBJ1-2 and V is TRBV5-6, with no clear D. The CDR3 is made up of 12 amino acids. Germline CDR1 SGHDT, CDR2 YYEEEE. The ends were cut back, 4 bases at V and 1 base at J, with 5 bases in the middle.

This chain joins TRBV2 and TRBJ2-5; unclear D gene. Trimming stripped 4 bases from V and 7 bases from J, with 10 bases between. The germline CDR1 and CDR2 sequences are SNHLY and FYNNEI. The CDR3 extends over 12 amino acids. This CDR3 reads CASSGRVWTQYF. The CDR3 DNA reads TGTGCCAGCAGTGGTAGGGTTTGGACCCAGTACTTC. The full variable domain, completed using reference TRBV2 and TRBJ2-5, is EPEVTQTPSHQVTQMGQEVILRCVPISNHLYFYWYRQILGQKVEFLVSFYNNEISEKSEIFDDQFSVERPDGSNFTLKIRSTKLEDSAMYFCASSGRVWTQYFGPGTRLLVL.

The chain has TRBV28 and TRBJ2-3; 8 nucleotides agree with TRBD2. CDR3 length: 20 amino acids. V shed 2 bases and J 6 bases; nucleotides not matched to a gene: 22. The germline V gene encodes CDR1 MDHEN and CDR2 SYDVKM. Here the CDR3 reads CASSLGDLFGTSLFMDTQYF. DNA for the CDR3: TGTGCCAGCAGTTTAGGCGATCTTTTTGGGACTAGTCTCTTCATGGATACGCAGTATTTT.

The J gene is TRBJ1-2, the V gene TRBV7-8, with D hard to call. The germline V and J ends were trimmed by 0 bases and 2 bases, with 4 bases remaining between them. The CDR3 totals 13 residues. The germline V gene encodes CDR1 SGHVS and CDR2 FQNEAQ. The CDR3 nucleotides read TGTGCCAGCAGCTTAGCTAGCAACTATGGCTACACCTTC. Residues: CASSLASNYGYTF.

V usage is TRBV4-1 and J usage is TRBJ2-7; TRBD2 might be the D (6 bases). From germline, CDR1 is MGHRA and CDR2 YSYEKL. V was clipped by 1 base and J by 4 bases, with 11 bases between them. This CDR3 has 14 amino acids. The CDR3, as DNA: TGCGCCAGCAGCCAAGTGGGAGGTGGGTACGAGCAGTACTTC. This gives the protein CASSQVGGGYEQYF.

The rearrangement joins TRBV3-1 (or the pseudogene TRBV3-2) to TRBJ2-5, with a tentative D call TRBD2 (6 bases). Germline CDR1 and CDR2: LGHDT and YNNKEL (reference sequence). CDR3 size: 15 residues. The ends were cut back, 1 base at V and 5 bases at J, with 14 bases in the middle. The CDR3 is CASSQVTGARETQYF. Here the CDR3 DNA reads TGTGCCAGCAGCCAAGTGACGGGAGCCCGGGAGACCCAGTACTTC.

This chain links TRBV6-5 with TRBJ1-1, with 8 bases fitting TRBD1. Germline V gives CDR1 MNHEY, CDR2 SVGAGI. This CDR3 contains 13 residues. The ends lost 6 bases at V and 4 bases at J; junction bases unmatched: 4. The DNA of the CDR3 is TGTGCCAGCAGCCGACAGGGGCGCACTGAAGCTTTCTTT. Translation gives CASSRQGRTEAFF.

V usage is TRBV7-6 and J usage is TRBJ2-3; 14 bases fit TRBD2. The CDR3 loop spans 17 amino acids. J lost 2 bases, V lost 5 bases, and 6 bases had no gene match. Germline CDR1 is SGHVS and CDR2 is FNYEAQ. DNA of the CDR3: TGTGCCAGCAGCCTGGGACTAGCGGGGGAATCCACAGATACGCAGTATTTT. Translated, it gives CASSLGLAGESTDTQYF.

The chain couples TRBV29-1 to TRBJ1-2, with a possible D match to TRBD1 (5 bases). The CDR3 runs 12 residues. V was cut by 7 bases and J by 2 bases, with 11 bases left in between. Germline loops: CDR1 SQVTM, CDR2 ANQGSEA. This CDR3 reads CSDQRDNYGYTF. For the CDR3, the DNA is TGCAGCGACCAGCGGGACAACTATGGCTACACCTTC.

The chain links TRBV3-1 (or the pseudogene TRBV3-2) to TRBJ1-5, with D hard to call. The CDR3 is 14 amino acids. V dropped 3 bases and J dropped 0 bases, with 6 bases sitting between them. Germline CDR1 and CDR2: LGHDT and YNNKEL (reference sequence). CDR3 sequence (DNA): TGTGCCAGCAGCCACCAGTATAGCAATCAGCCCCAGCATTTT. Translated: CASSHQYSNQPQHF.

The chain carries TRBV11-2 and TRBJ2-7, with 9 bases fitting TRBD1. V was pared by 5 bases and J by 3 bases, with 8 bases of the junction left unmatched. The CDR3 runs 15 residues. Germline V CDR1 and CDR2: SGHAT, FQNNGV. The CDR3 bases are TGTGCCAGCAGCCGCGGACAGGGGTCGATCTACGAGCAGTACTTC. It is translated as CASSRGQGSIYEQYF.

This clone has a handful of counts. This sample also contains other DNA sequences that code for the same CDR3. The chain employs TRBV9 and TRBJ1-2; 8 bases line up with TRBD1. The germline V gene has CDR1 SGDLS and CDR2 YYNGEE. CDR3 size: 14 residues. The V segment lost 4 bases and the J segment 4 bases; nucleotides outside the gene matches: 6. The DNA for the CDR3 is TGTGCCAGCAGCCCACGGACAGGGAGCTATGGCTACACCTTC. This gives the protein CASSPRTGSYGYTF.

The chain recombines TRBV5-1 with TRBJ1-6, with D possibly TRBD1 on 6 matching bases. The CDR3 spans 17 residues. Between the trimmed V and J ends, which lost 0 bases and 8 bases, there was a span of 18 bases. Per the germline V gene, CDR1 is SGHRS and CDR2 is YFSETQ. The CDR3 protein is CASSLAGGALGDSPLHF. CDR3 coding DNA: TGCGCCAGCAGCTTGGCCGGGGGGGCGCTGGGTGATTCACCCCTCCACTTT.

The rearrangement links TRBV9 to TRBJ2-1, with 11 bases fitting TRBD2. With 3 bases clipped from V and 3 bases from J, the junction kept 2 bases outside the gene matches. The V gene's germline CDR1 is SGDLS and CDR2 YYNGEE. The CDR3 extends over 15 amino acids. The CDR3 bases are TGTGCCAGCAGCGAAACTAGCGGGGGCTACAATGAGCAGTTCTTC. Protein: CASSETSGGYNEQFF.

The chain links TRBV5-4 to TRBJ2-1; D is possibly TRBD1 (6 bases). The V end was cut by 3 bases, the J end by 6 bases, with 10 bases between. Germline V gives CDR1 SGHNT, CDR2 YYREEE (reference sequence). This CDR3 spans 13 amino acids. The CDR3 loop is CASSSGQTNEQFF. DNA for the CDR3: TGTGCCAGCAGCTCAGGACAGACCAATGAGCAGTTCTTC.

V and J are TRBV6-5 and TRBJ2-1, with TRBD1 identical over 7 bases. J lost 8 bases, V lost 6 bases, and 7 bases had no gene match. The germline CDR1 and CDR2 sequences are MNHEY and SVGAGI. The CDR3 runs 13 residues. CDR3 in amino acids: CASRDRLTYEQFF. The DNA of the CDR3 is TGTGCCAGCAGGGACAGGCTAACGTATGAGCAGTTCTTC.

V and J are TRBV30 and TRBJ1-2; D not certain. Trimming cost V 2 bases and J 3 bases, with 10 bases left between them. Looked up from germline, CDR1 is GTSNPN and CDR2 is SVGIG (reference sequence). The CDR3 is made up of 13 amino acids. In nucleotides, the CDR3 is TGTGCCTGGAGTCCCTATCGGGACTATGGCTACACCTTC. Protein sequence: CAWSPYRDYGYTF.

The table lists this clone with a count of one. The CDR3 sequence: CASSDRGKGYTF. The DNA of the CDR3 is TGTGCCAGCAGTGACAGGGGGAAAGGCTACACCTTC. This chain connects TRBV28 to TRBJ1-2; TRBD1 matches at 9 bases. Per germline, CDR1 MDHEN and CDR2 SYDVKM. CDR3 length: 12 amino acids. V shed 5 bases and J 8 bases; nucleotides not matched to a gene: 3.

V usage is TRBV18 and J usage is TRBJ2-7; D unresolved. The germline V gene has CDR1 KGHSH and CDR2 LQKENI. This CDR3 has 16 residues. Trimming took 2 bases from V and 0 from J, leaving 14 bases between them. The CDR3 loop reads CASSPNGPAISYEQYF. CDR3 nucleotide sequence: TGTGCCAGCTCACCAAATGGACCCGCAATCTCCTACGAGCAGTACTTC.